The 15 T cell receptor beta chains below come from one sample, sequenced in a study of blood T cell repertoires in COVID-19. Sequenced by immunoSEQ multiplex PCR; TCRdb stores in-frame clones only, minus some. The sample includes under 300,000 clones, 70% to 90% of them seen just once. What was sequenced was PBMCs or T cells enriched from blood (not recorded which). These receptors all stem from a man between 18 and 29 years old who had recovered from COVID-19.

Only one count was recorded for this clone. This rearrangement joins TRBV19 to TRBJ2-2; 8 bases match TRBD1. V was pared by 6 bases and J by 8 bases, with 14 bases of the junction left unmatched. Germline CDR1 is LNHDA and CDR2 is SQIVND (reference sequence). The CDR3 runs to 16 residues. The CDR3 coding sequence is TGTGCCAGTAGAACAACCGGGACAGGCCTGTCAGGGGAGCTGTTTTTT. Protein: CASRTTGTGLSGELFF.

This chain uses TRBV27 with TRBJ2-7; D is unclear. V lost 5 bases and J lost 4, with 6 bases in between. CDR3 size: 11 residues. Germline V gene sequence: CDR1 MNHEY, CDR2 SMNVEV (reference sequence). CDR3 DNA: TGTGCCAGCAGTCATCAATACGAGCAGTACTTC. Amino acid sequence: CASSHQYEQYF.

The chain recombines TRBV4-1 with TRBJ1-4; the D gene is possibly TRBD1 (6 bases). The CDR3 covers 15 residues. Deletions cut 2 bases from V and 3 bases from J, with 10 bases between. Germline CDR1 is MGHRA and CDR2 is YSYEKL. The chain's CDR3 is CASSQQQGANEKLFF. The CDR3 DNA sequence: TGCGCCAGCAGCCAACAACAGGGAGCTAATGAAAAACTGTTTTTT.

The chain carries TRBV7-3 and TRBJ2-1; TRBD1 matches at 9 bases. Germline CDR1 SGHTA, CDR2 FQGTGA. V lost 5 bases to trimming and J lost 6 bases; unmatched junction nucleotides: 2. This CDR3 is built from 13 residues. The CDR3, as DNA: TGTGCCAGCAGCCCGGACAGGGGCAATGAGCAGTTCTTC. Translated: CASSPDRGNEQFF. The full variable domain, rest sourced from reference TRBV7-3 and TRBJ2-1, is GAGVSQTPSNKVTEKGKYVELRCDPISGHTALYWYRQSLGQGPEFLIYFQGTGAADDSGLPNDRFFAVRPEGSVSTLKIQRTERGDSAVYLCASSPDRGNEQFFGPGTRLTVL.

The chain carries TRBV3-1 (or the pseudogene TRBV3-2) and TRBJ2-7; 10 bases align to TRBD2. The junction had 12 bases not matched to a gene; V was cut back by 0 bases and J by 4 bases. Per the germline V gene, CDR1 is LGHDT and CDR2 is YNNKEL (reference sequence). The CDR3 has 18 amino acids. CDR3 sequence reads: CASSQDPALAGAGYEQYF. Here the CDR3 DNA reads TGTGCCAGCAGCCAAGATCCGGCCCTAGCGGGAGCGGGATACGAGCAGTACTTC.

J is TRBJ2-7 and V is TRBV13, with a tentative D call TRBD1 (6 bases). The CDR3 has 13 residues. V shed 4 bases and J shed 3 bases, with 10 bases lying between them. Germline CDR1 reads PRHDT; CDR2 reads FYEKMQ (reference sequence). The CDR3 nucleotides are TGTGCCAGCAGCTCACCAGGGGACTACGAGCAGTACTTC. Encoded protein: CASSSPGDYEQYF.

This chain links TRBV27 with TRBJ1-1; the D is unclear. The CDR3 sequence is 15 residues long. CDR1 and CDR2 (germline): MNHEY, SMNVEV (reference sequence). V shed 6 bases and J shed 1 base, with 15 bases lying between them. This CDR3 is CASSRWAGGNTEAFF. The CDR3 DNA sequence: TGTGCCAGCAGCCGGTGGGCAGGTGGGAACACTGAAGCTTTCTTT.

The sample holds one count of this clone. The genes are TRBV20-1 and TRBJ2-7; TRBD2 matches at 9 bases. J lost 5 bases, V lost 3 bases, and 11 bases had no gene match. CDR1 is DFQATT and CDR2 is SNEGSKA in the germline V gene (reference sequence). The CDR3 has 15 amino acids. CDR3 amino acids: CSASYMRGGLNEQYF. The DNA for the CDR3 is TGCAGTGCTAGTTACATGCGGGGGGGCTTGAACGAGCAGTACTTC.

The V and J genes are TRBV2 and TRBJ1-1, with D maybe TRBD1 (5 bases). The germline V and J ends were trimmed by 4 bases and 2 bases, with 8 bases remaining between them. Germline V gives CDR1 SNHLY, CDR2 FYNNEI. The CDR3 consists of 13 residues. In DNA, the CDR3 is TGTGCCAGCAGTGGGGGACTTAACACTGAAGCTTTCTTT. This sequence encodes CASSGGLNTEAFF.

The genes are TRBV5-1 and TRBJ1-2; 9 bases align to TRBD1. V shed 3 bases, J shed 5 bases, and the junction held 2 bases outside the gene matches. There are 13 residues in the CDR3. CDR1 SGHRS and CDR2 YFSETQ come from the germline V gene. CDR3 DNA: TGCGCCAGCAGCTCGGGACAGGGATATGGCTACACCTTC. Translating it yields CASSSGQGYGYTF.

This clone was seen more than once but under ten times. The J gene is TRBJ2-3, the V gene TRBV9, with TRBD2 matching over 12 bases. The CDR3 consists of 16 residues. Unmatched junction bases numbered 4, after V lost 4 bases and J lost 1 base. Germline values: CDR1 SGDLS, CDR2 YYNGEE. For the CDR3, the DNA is TGTGCCAGCAGCATGGGACTAGCGGGTCGCACAGATACGCAGTATTTT. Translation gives CASSMGLAGRTDTQYF.

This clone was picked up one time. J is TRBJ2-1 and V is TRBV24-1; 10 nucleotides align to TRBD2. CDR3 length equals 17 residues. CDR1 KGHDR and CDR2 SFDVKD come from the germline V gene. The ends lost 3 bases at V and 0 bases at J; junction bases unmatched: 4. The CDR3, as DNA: TGTGCCACCAGTGATCCCCGACTAGCGGGCTCCTACAATGAGCAGTTCTTC. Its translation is CATSDPRLAGSYNEQFF.

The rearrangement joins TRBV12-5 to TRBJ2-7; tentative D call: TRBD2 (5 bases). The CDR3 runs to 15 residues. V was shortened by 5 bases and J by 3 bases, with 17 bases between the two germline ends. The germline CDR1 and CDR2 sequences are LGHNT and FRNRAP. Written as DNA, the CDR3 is TGTGCTAGTGGTACCCAGGACTTGCCCCTCTACGAGCAGTACTTC. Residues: CASGTQDLPLYEQYF.

The CDR3, as DNA: TGTGCCAGCACCGTCGGACTGCAAGAGACCCAGTACTTC. Translation gives CASTVGLQETQYF. The chain recombines TRBV12-3 or TRBV12-4 with TRBJ2-5; the D gene is possibly TRBD2 (5 bases). The V and J ends lost 7 bases and 2 bases respectively, with 11 bases between them. This CDR3 region has 13 residues.

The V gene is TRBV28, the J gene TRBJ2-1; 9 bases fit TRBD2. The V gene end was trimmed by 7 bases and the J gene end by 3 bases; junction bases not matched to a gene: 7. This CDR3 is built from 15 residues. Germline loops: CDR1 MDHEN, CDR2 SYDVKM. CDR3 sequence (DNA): TGTGCCAGCATCTTTAGCGGGAGTGGCTACAATGAGCAGTTCTTC. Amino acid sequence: CASIFSGSGYNEQFF.